This TCR beta chain was captured in a study of blood T cell repertoires in COVID-19. The CDR3 runs 16 residues. The germline CDR1 and CDR2 sequences are SGHRS and YFSETQ. V lost 0 bases, J lost 7 bases, and 10 bases stayed unmatched. In the original processing: By means of reference gene primer amplification, nucleated cell counts were estimated. Method: immunoSEQ multiplex PCR; TCRdb's copy keeps in-frame clones and lacks some. That table gives V, J and clone size, and the DNA gave D and trimming. Of 300,000 to 350,000 clones listed, about 87% are singletons. The sequence derives from a man between 25 and 39 years old with COVID-19, enrolled during active disease. V usage is TRBV5-1 and J usage is TRBJ2-7, with 10 bases matching TRBD2. Sequencing input: peripheral blood. The CDR3 region has the DNA TGCGCCAGCAGCTTGGCCCCTAGCGGGGGATCGTCGGAGCAGTACTTC. As protein: CASSLAPSGGSSEQYF.